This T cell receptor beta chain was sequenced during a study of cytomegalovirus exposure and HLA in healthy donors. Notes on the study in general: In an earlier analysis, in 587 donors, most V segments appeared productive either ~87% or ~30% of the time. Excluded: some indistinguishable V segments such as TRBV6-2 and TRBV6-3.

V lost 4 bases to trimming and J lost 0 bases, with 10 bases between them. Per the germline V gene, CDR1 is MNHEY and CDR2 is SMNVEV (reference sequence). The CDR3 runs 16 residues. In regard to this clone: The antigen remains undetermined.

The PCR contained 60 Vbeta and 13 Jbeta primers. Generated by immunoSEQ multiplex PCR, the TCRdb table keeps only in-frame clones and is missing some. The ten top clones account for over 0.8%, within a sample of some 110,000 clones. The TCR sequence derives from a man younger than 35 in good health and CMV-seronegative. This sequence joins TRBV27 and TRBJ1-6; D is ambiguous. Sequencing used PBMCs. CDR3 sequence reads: CASSSVSLSYNSPLHF. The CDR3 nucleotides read TGTGCCAGCAGTTCGGTATCTCTCTCCTATAATTCACCCCTCCACTTT.